This TCR beta chain was found in a study of shared clonotypes between healthy human individuals. Method: immunoSEQ multiplex PCR; TCRdb's copy keeps in-frame clones and lacks some. This table has approximately 2,300,000 clones, under 95% appearing once. Trimming removed 5 bases at V and 4 bases at J, with 17 bases between. Germline CDR1 and CDR2: MDHEN and SYDVKM. The CDR3 extends over 15 amino acids. This clonotype was obtained from a man aged 18-30 years in good health. Some clones in this sample may be carry-over from other donors' samples. The chain recombines TRBV28 with TRBJ1-2, with a weak D call TRBD1 (5 bases). Sequenced: naive CD4+ T cells from PBMCs. As for subset: CD45RA+ positively selected. The CDR3 DNA is TGTGCCAGCAGTCCGCATTGGGGTGGGGGCTATGGCTACACCTTC. Encoded protein: CASSPHWGGGYGYTF.